Presented here are 14 T cell receptor beta chains from one specimen sequenced in a study of T cell responses to AZD1222 COVID-19 vaccine. Measured with immunoSEQ multiplex PCR; TCRdb has only the in-frame clones, and not every one. The sample holds 53,000 or so clones, roughly 84% seen once. The specimen was peripheral blood, collected on day 0 of AZD1222 vaccination. The receptors come from an adult in good health.

There are a few counts of this clone. This rearrangement joins TRBV5-1 to TRBJ1-6; 7 bases are a match to TRBD1. The CDR3 sequence is 13 residues long. Germline values: CDR1 SGHRS, CDR2 YFSETQ. Trimming cost V 10 bases and J 5 bases; bases outside gene matches: 6. This CDR3 is CAWQGTDNSPLHF. The DNA of the CDR3 is TGCGCCTGGCAGGGGACAGATAATTCACCCCTCCACTTT.

The chain combines TRBV18 with TRBJ1-4; unclear D gene. In germline, CDR1 is KGHSH, CDR2 LQKENI. Trimming pared 10 bases from V and 5 bases from J, leaving 11 bases between. CDR3 length equals 12 residues. The CDR3 DNA is TGTGCCACAGGAGCTCCGAATGAAAAACTGTTTTTT. It encodes CATGAPNEKLFF.

By share of the sample, this clone is medium-sized (0.01 to 0.1%). CDR3 DNA sequence: TGTGCCAGCAGCTTTACTAGCAGAATCCAAGAGACCCAGTACTTC. Its translation is CASSFTSRIQETQYF. The rearrangement joins TRBV5-4 to TRBJ2-5; tentatively, D is TRBD2 (6 bases). Germline values: CDR1 SGHNT, CDR2 YYREEE (reference sequence). The CDR3 sequence is 15 residues long. V shed 2 bases and J shed 1 base, with 12 bases lying between them.

The chain couples TRBV5-1 to TRBJ1-4, with D unclear. This CDR3 has 15 amino acids. V lost 4 bases, J lost 7 bases, and 17 bases lay in between. CDR1 SGHRS and CDR2 YFSETQ come from the germline V gene. Here the CDR3 DNA reads TGCGCCAGCAGCACGGGAACTTCAGCCATTGAAAAACTGTTTTTT. Amino acid sequence: CASSTGTSAIEKLFF.

V usage is TRBV10-3 and J usage is TRBJ1-1; tentatively, D is TRBD1 (5 bases). The V gene's germline CDR1 is ENHRY and CDR2 SYGVKD. The CDR3 is 15 residues long. V was shortened by 1 base and J by 3 bases, with 12 bases between the two germline ends. CDR3 in DNA: TGTGCCATCAGTGAGTTGGGTAAGGGGTACACTGAAGCTTTCTTT. It is translated as CAISELGKGYTEAFF.

The rearrangement links TRBV10-2 to TRBJ2-7, with 9 bases aligning to TRBD2. The V gene end was trimmed by 7 bases and the J gene end by 4 bases; junction bases not matched to a gene: 8. The CDR3 has 14 amino acids. CDR1 WSHSY and CDR2 SAAADI come from the germline V gene. CDR3 residues: CASKGLADRYEQYF. The CDR3 DNA is TGCGCCAGCAAGGGACTAGCCGATAGATACGAGCAGTACTTC.

The J gene is TRBJ2-2, the V gene TRBV11-2; 14 positions agree with TRBD2. Trimming removed 1 base from V and 6 bases from J; junction bases left unmatched: 10. Per the germline V gene, CDR1 is SGHAT and CDR2 is FQNNGV. The CDR3 spans 19 residues. This CDR3 reads CASSLGSGLAGVGAGELFF. The CDR3 DNA reads as TGTGCCAGCAGCTTAGGTTCGGGACTAGCGGGAGTAGGTGCCGGGGAGCTGTTTTTT.

This rearrangement joins TRBV7-2 to TRBJ1-3, with D hard to call. The CDR3 runs 16 residues. V was trimmed by 1 base and J by 0 bases, leaving 10 bases between them. Looked up from germline, CDR1 is SGHTA and CDR2 is FQGNSA. This chain's CDR3 is CASSLGPSNSGNTIYF. The CDR3 DNA sequence: TGTGCCAGCAGCTTAGGTCCGTCTAACTCTGGAAACACCATATATTTT.

The J gene is TRBJ2-2, the V gene TRBV9; D perhaps matches TRBD2 (5 bases). From germline, CDR1 is SGDLS and CDR2 YYNGEE. V gave up 0 bases and J gave up 3 bases, with 9 bases separating them. This CDR3 spans 15 amino acids. Written as DNA, the CDR3 is TGTGCCAGCAGCGTAGTCGCAGCGGACACCGGGGAGCTGTTTTTT. This translates into CASSVVAADTGELFF.

The table lists this clone with a few counts. The chain uses TRBV29-1 and TRBJ2-4; the match to TRBD2 covers 14 bases. The V segment lost 2 bases and the J segment 8 bases; nucleotides outside the gene matches: 5. The CDR3 spans 15 residues. Per germline, CDR1 SQVTM and CDR2 ANQGSEA. In DNA form, the CDR3 reads TGCAGCGTTGAACCGCAGACTAGCGGGAGGGACATTCAGTACTTC. The encoded protein is CSVEPQTSGRDIQYF.

The chain recombines TRBV18 with TRBJ1-1; D gene uncertain. The CDR3 contains 12 residues. The V end was cut by 3 bases, the J end by 7 bases, with 9 bases between. Germline CDR1 KGHSH, CDR2 LQKENI. The CDR3 sequence: CASSPMGIEAFF. CDR3 sequence (DNA): TGTGCCAGCTCACCGATGGGGATTGAAGCTTTCTTT. Looking up the rest from reference TRBV18 and TRBJ1-1 gives the full variable domain: NAGVMQNPRHLVRRRGQEARLRCSPMKGHSHVYWYRQLPEEGLKFMVYLQKENIIDESGMPKERFSAEFPKEGPSILRIQQVVRGDSAAYFCASSPMGIEAFFGQGTRLTVV.

J is TRBJ1-1 and V is TRBV27; D possibly corresponds to TRBD1 (6 bases). Between the trimmed V and J ends, which lost 1 base and 0 bases, there was a span of 12 bases. Looked up from germline, CDR1 is MNHEY and CDR2 is SMNVEV (reference sequence). This CDR3 is built from 16 residues. The DNA for the CDR3 is TGTGCCAGCAGTTTATTCGGGGGCCCCTTGAACACTGAAGCTTTCTTT. This sequence encodes CASSLFGGPLNTEAFF.

V and J are TRBV19 and TRBJ1-1; D is ambiguous. The CDR3 totals 13 residues. Trimming pared 8 bases from V and 4 bases from J, leaving 14 bases between. CDR1 and CDR2 (germline): LNHDA, SQIVND (reference sequence). The chain's CDR3 is CASRTATGTEAFF. For the CDR3, the DNA is TGTGCCAGTCGTACAGCGACGGGCACTGAAGCTTTCTTT.

With respect to this clone: The junction and the germline gene differ at one end; a read error may be behind it. The chain joins TRBV2 to TRBJ2-2; D remains ambiguous. Germline V gene lookup returns CDR1 SNHLY and CDR2 FYNNEI. This CDR3 spans 14 amino acids. As DNA, the CDR3 is TGTGCCAGCAAGACCTACACGAACGCCGGGGAGCTGTTTTTT. It yields the protein CASKTYTNAGELFF.